The source of this TCR beta chain is a study of T cell repertoires in cytomegalovirus infection. Across the study: Matching HLA type, along with CMV infection, was indicated by public TCR beta signatures. Study observations and caveats: Across the ex vivo response, the dominant clonotypes were HLA-C-restricted CMV-specific TCR beta clonotypes.

The CDR3 runs to 12 residues. The V end lost 6 bases, the J end lost 1 base, and 7 bases lay between the germline ends. This clonotype has at least ten counts. Its target is unknown. MiXCR was run by TCRdb on the reads, yielding one entry per CDR3 protein. The table includes 640,000 or so distinct CDR3 sequences, 30% to 35% detected once. The chain has TRBV12-3 or TRBV12-4 and TRBJ2-7; D remains unclear. The receptor comes from a human donor in good health (CMV status not recorded). Some clones in this sample may be carry-over from other donors' samples. Sequenced here: cultured PBMCs, sampled from culture after CMV antigen stimulation. For the CDR3, the DNA is TGTGCCAGCAGCTTAATTTCCTACGAGCAGTACTTC. Its protein is CASSLISYEQYF.